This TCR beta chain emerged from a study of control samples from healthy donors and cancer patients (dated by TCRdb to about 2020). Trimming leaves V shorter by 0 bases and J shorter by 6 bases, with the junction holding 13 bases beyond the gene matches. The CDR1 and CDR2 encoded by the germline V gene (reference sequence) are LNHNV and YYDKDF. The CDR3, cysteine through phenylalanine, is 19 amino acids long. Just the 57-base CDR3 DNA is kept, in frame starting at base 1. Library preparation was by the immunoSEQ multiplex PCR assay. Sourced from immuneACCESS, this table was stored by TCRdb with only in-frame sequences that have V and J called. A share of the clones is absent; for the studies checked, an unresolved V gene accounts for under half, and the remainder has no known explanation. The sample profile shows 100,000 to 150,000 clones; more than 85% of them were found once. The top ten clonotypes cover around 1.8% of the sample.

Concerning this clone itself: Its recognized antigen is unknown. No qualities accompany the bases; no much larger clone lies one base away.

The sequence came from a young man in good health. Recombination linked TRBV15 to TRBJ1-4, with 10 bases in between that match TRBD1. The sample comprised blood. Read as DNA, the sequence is TGTGCCACCAGCAGAGATCTCCGGGACAGGGGAATGTGGGATGAAAAACTGTTTTTT. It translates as CATSRDLRDRGMWDEKLFF. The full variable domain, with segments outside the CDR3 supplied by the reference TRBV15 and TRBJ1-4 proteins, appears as DAMVIQNPRYQVTQFGKPVTLSCSQTLNHNVMYWYQQKSSQAPKLLFHYYDKDFNNEADTPDNFQSRRPNTSFCFLDIRSPGLGDTAMYLCATSRDLRDRGMWDEKLFFGSGTQLSVL.